One and the same sample provided the 21 T cell receptor beta chains below, sequenced in a study of blood T cell repertoires in COVID-19. Clones were read by immunoSEQ multiplex PCR, and TCRdb kept only the in-frame ones, dropping some. The table shows approximately 250,000 clones, with around 86% occurring only once. Sequencing was done on a sample of peripheral blood. The receptors were gathered from a man aged 25 to 40 who had recovered from COVID-19.

V usage is TRBV7-9 and J usage is TRBJ2-2; 9 positions agree with TRBD1. CDR3 size: 15 residues. Germline-derived CDR1 and CDR2 are SEHNR and FQNEAQ (reference sequence). Trimming took 4 bases from V and 2 from J; bases not matched to a gene: 2. The CDR3: CASSSQGANTGELFF. In DNA, the CDR3 is TGTGCCAGCAGCTCACAGGGGGCTAACACCGGGGAGCTGTTTTTT. The full variable domain, in which reference TRBV7-9 and TRBJ2-2 provide the parts outside the CDR3, is DTGVSQNPRHKITKRGQNVTFRCDPISEHNRLYWYRQTLGQGPEFLTYFQNEAQLEKSRLLSDRFSAERPKGSFSTLEIQRTEQGDSAMYLCASSSQGANTGELFFGEGSRLTVL.

J is TRBJ1-4 and V is TRBV11-2; D gene uncertain. Trimming took 5 bases from V and 7 from J, leaving 14 bases between them. Germline CDR1 reads SGHAT; CDR2 reads FQNNGV. This CDR3 has 14 amino acids. DNA for the CDR3: TGTGCCAGCAGCCCAGGTGCGCGGGCTGAAAAACTGTTTTTT. It codes for CASSPGARAEKLFF.

V gene TRBV10-1 combines with J gene TRBJ2-3; the match to TRBD1 covers 7 bases. CDR3 length: 15 amino acids. Germline V lookup: CDR1 WNHNN, CDR2 SYGVQD (reference sequence). Trimming at V came to 8 bases and at J to 2 bases, leaving 10 bases not matched to a gene. In DNA, the CDR3 is TGCGCCAGCTCGACCGGGACAGCATCCACAGATACGCAGTATTTT. This codes for CASSTGTASTDTQYF.

This clone was seen only once. The chain has TRBV19 and TRBJ1-2; no clear D gene. V was cut by 6 bases and J by 8 bases, with 13 bases left in between. This CDR3 comprises 12 residues. Germline CDR1 LNHDA, CDR2 SQIVND (reference sequence). The CDR3 here is CASSRTGNGYTF. The DNA of the CDR3 is TGTGCCAGTAGCCGCACGGGGAACGGCTACACCTTC.

This clone was observed a handful of times. The chain links TRBV5-5 to TRBJ1-6; TRBD1 matches at 8 bases. The CDR3 consists of 14 residues. V trimming: 0 bases; J trimming: 7 bases; junction bases outside the gene matches: 0. Germline V CDR1 and CDR2: SGHKS, YYEKEE (reference sequence). The CDR3 DNA is TGTGCCAGCAGCTTGGGGACAGGGAATTCACCCCTCCACTTT. This gives the protein CASSLGTGNSPLHF.

The rearrangement uses TRBV7-6 and TRBJ2-7; tentatively, D is TRBD1 (6 bases). With 3 bases removed from V and 2 bases from J, the gap between germline ends came to 17 bases. The germline V gene has CDR1 SGHVS and CDR2 FNYEAQ. The CDR3 covers 16 residues. CDR3 bases: TGTGCCAGCAGCTTTGGGGTGGGACAAGCCCCCTACGAGCAGTACTTC. Translating gives CASSFGVGQAPYEQYF.

In this sample, this clone turned up once. The rearrangement uses TRBV9 and TRBJ1-1, with unresolved D. The CDR3 runs 14 residues. V was pared by 2 bases and J by 4 bases, with 12 bases between. CDR1 is SGDLS and CDR2 is YYNGEE in the germline V gene. CDR3 amino acids: CASSVREEITEAFF. CDR3 bases: TGTGCCAGCAGCGTTCGGGAAGAGATCACTGAAGCTTTCTTT.

As DNA, the CDR3 is TGTGCCAGCAGCTTTTTCGGGAACACTGAAGCTTTCTTT. Translating it yields CASSFFGNTEAFF. The chain uses TRBV5-6 and TRBJ1-1; no reliable D call. With 2 bases removed from V and 1 base from J, the gap between germline ends came to 6 bases. CDR1 and CDR2 from the germline V gene are SGHDT and YYEEEE. This CDR3 is built from 13 residues.

J is TRBJ2-6 and V is TRBV6-2 or TRBV6-3; tentatively, D is TRBD2 (6 bases). CDR1 and CDR2 (germline): MNHEY, SVGEGT. Trimming took 2 bases from V and 4 from J, leaving 9 bases between them. This CDR3 comprises 15 residues. The CDR3 sequence: CASSYGGAGANVLTF. For the CDR3, the DNA is TGTGCCAGCAGTTACGGCGGGGCCGGGGCCAACGTCCTGACTTTC.

The CDR3 loop is CASSPRQDYGYTF. DNA for the CDR3: TGTGCCAGCAGCCCAAGACAGGACTATGGCTACACCTTC. The rearrangement links TRBV7-9 to TRBJ1-2, with D perhaps TRBD1 (6 bases). This CDR3 is 13 amino acids long. Germline values: CDR1 SEHNR, CDR2 FQNEAQ (reference sequence). Between the trimmed V and J ends, which lost 5 bases and 3 bases, there was a span of 10 bases.

The genes are TRBV15 and TRBJ1-1; D perhaps matches TRBD1 (5 bases). V was pared by 0 bases and J by 7 bases, with 12 bases between. The CDR3 has 14 amino acids. The germline V gene has CDR1 LNHNV and CDR2 YYDKDF (reference sequence). CDR3: CATSRDGGGSEAFF. The CDR3 DNA sequence: TGTGCCACCAGCAGAGATGGGGGGGGAAGTGAAGCTTTCTTT.

This sequence joins TRBV19 and TRBJ2-7, with D tentatively TRBD2 (6 bases). Germline V lookup: CDR1 LNHDA, CDR2 SQIVND (reference sequence). V was trimmed by 4 bases and J by 2 bases, leaving 12 bases between them. The CDR3 sequence is 14 residues long. CDR3 amino acids: CASSTVEGPYEQYF. In DNA form, the CDR3 reads TGTGCCAGTAGTACGGTGGAGGGACCCTACGAGCAGTACTTC. Together with reference TRBV19 and TRBJ2-7, the CDR3 gives the full variable domain: DGGITQSPKYLFRKEGQNVTLSCEQNLNHDAMYWYRQDPGQGLRLIYYSQIVNDFQKGDIAEGYSVSREKKESFPLTVTSAQKNPTAFYLCASSTVEGPYEQYFGPGTRLTVT.

This clone was recorded a few times. The chain combines TRBV12-5 with TRBJ2-1, with D maybe TRBD2 (6 bases). Germline V gives CDR1 LGHNT, CDR2 FRNRAP. Trimming cost V 2 bases and J 13 bases, with 12 bases left between them. This CDR3 has 12 residues. The CDR3 region has the DNA TGTGCTAGTGGTTTGCCTCGGACTAATCAGTTCTTC. Protein sequence: CASGLPRTNQFF. The whole variable domain, remainder taken from reference TRBV12-5 and TRBJ2-1, is DARVTQTPRHKVTEMGQEVTMRCQPILGHNTVFWYRQTMMQGLELLAYFRNRAPLDDSGMPKDRFSAEMPDATLATLKIQPSEPRDSAVYFCASGLPRTNQFFGPGTRLTVL.

The genes are TRBV7-9 and TRBJ2-3; D uncertain. The V and J ends lost 5 bases and 12 bases respectively, with 6 bases between them. From germline, CDR1 is SEHNR and CDR2 FQNEAQ (reference sequence). This CDR3 contains 9 residues. CDR3 amino acids: CASSPLQYF. The CDR3 nucleotides are TGTGCCAGCAGCCCCCTCCAGTATTTT.

This sequence joins TRBV9 and TRBJ2-1, with 7 bases aligning to TRBD2. Germline V gene data show CDR1 as SGDLS and CDR2 as YYNGEE. J was trimmed by 9 bases and V by 3 bases; bases with no gene match: 12. The CDR3 runs to 15 residues. CDR3 nucleotide sequence: TGTGCCAGCAGCGCCGCCGGGGGGAGCTACTTTGAGCAGTTCTTC. This codes for CASSAAGGSYFEQFF.

This clone was observed once. J is TRBJ1-1 and V is TRBV19, with a tentative D call TRBD1 (5 bases). CDR1 and CDR2 from the germline V gene are LNHDA and SQIVND (reference sequence). With 8 bases removed from V and 6 bases from J, the gap between germline ends came to 19 bases. The length of the CDR3 is 14 residues. The CDR3 here is CASQLAGLEAEAFF. In DNA form, the CDR3 reads TGTGCCAGTCAGTTGGCAGGGCTCGAGGCTGAAGCTTTCTTT.

The chain employs TRBV7-9 and TRBJ1-6; TRBD1 matches 7 bases. The germline CDR1 and CDR2 sequences are SEHNR and FQNEAQ (reference sequence). The trim removed 5 bases at V and 5 bases at J, leaving 12 bases unmatched. This CDR3 is built from 17 residues. The CDR3 DNA follows: TGTGCCAGCAGCGCATCCCGGGACAGCTACAATAATTCACCCCTCCACTTT. It translates to CASSASRDSYNNSPLHF.

The V gene is TRBV6-5, the J gene TRBJ1-3, with 7 bases matching TRBD1. Per the germline V gene, CDR1 is MNHEY and CDR2 is SVGAGI. J gave up 2 bases and V 6 bases, and 1 base lay outside the gene matches. The CDR3 is 13 residues long. CDR3 DNA: TGTGCCAGCAGACAGGGGACTGGAAACACCATATATTTT. Its translation: CASRQGTGNTIYF.

This rearrangement joins TRBV30 to TRBJ2-7, with D unresolved. From germline, CDR1 is GTSNPN and CDR2 SVGIG (reference sequence). The CDR3 runs 13 residues. With 8 bases removed from V and 0 bases from J, the gap between germline ends came to 14 bases. CDR3 region: CAGKSVNSYEQYF. CDR3 sequence (DNA): TGTGCCGGAAAAAGCGTCAACTCCTACGAGCAGTACTTC. The variable domain in full, completed from reference TRBV30 and TRBJ2-7, reads SQTIHQWPATLVQPVGSPLSLECTVEGTSNPNLYWYRQAAGRGLQLLFYSVGIGQISSEVPQNLSASRPQDRQFILSSKKLLLSDSGFYLCAGKSVNSYEQYFGPGTRLTVT.

This clone was seen only a few times. The chain couples TRBV10-3 to TRBJ2-2; 10 positions match TRBD1. The CDR3 has 12 residues. CDR1 is ENHRY, CDR2 SYGVKD, per germline. Trimming removed 7 bases from V and 11 bases from J; junction bases left unmatched: 4. CDR3 sequence (DNA): TGTGCCATCACCAGGACAGGGGGTGAGCTGTTTTTT. Its protein is CAITRTGGELFF.

The CDR3 spells CASRHGQGRTEGEQYF. DNA for the CDR3: TGCGCCAGCAGACACGGACAGGGAAGGACTGAGGGGGAGCAGTACTTC. J is TRBJ2-7 and V is TRBV10-2; 8 bases are shared with TRBD1. CDR1 and CDR2 (germline): WSHSY, SAAADI. CDR3 size: 16 residues. After removal of 6 bases from V and 7 bases from J, the junction contained 17 bases not matched to a gene.